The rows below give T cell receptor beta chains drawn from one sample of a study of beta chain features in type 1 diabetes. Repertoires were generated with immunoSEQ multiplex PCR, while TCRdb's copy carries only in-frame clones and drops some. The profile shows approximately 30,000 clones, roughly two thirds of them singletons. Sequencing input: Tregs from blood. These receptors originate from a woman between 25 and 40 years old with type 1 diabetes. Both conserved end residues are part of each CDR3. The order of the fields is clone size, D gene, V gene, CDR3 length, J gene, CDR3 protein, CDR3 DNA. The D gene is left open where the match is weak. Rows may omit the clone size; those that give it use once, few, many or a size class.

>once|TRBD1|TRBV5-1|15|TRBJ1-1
CASSSNPQGALEAFF
TGCGCCAGCAGCTCGAACCCTCAGGGGGCACTTGAAGCTTTCTTT
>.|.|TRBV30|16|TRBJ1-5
CAWTPAGFGSNQPQHF
TGTGCCTGGACTCCGGCGGGGTTCGGAAGCAATCAGCCCCAGCATTTT
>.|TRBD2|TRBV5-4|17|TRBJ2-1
CASSLGMASGTYNEQFF
TGTGCCAGCAGCTTGGGTATGGCTAGCGGGACCTACAATGAGCAGTTCTTC
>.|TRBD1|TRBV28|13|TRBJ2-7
CASSPGQVYEQYF
TGTGCCAGCAGTCCGGGACAGGTCTACGAGCAGTACTTC
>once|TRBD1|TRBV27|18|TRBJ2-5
CASSLFSDWTGGRETQYF
TGTGCCAGCAGTTTATTTTCGGACTGGACAGGCGGGCGAGAGACCCAGTACTTC
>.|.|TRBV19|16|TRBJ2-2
CASKAQGLLGTGELFF
TGTGCCAGTAAGGCCCAGGGGTTATTGGGCACCGGGGAGCTGTTTTTT
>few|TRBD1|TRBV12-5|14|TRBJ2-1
CASETGTGKNEQFF
TGTGCTAGTGAAACCGGGACAGGGAAGAATGAGCAGTTCTTC
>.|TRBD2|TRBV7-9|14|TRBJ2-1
CASSRTSGRNEQFF
TGTGCCAGCAGCAGGACTAGCGGGAGGAATGAGCAGTTCTTC
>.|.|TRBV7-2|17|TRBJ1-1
CASSLGLQFPSNTEAFF
TGTGCCAGCAGCTTAGGACTACAGTTCCCATCGAACACTGAAGCTTTCTTT
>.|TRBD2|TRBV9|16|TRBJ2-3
CASSVARGRVSDTQYF
TGTGCCAGCAGCGTAGCTCGCGGGAGGGTTTCAGATACGCAGTATTTT
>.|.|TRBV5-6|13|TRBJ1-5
CASSWRTTQPQHF
TGTGCCAGCAGCTGGAGGACGACGCAGCCCCAGCATTTT
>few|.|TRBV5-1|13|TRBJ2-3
CASVSSSTDTQYF
TGCGCCAGCGTTTCTAGTAGCACAGATACGCAGTATTTT
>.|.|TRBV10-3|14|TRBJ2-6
CAISTPSGANVLTF
TGTGCCATCAGTACGCCTAGCGGGGCCAACGTCCTGACTTTC
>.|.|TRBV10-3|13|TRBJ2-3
CAAGTRLTDTQYF
TGTGCCGCCGGGACTCGCCTCACAGATACGCAGTATTTT
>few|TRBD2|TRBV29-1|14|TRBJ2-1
CSVVAGVLYNEQFF
TGCAGCGTTGTGGCGGGAGTCTTATACAATGAGCAGTTCTTC
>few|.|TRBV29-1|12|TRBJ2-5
CSAWDSQETQYF
TGCAGCGCCTGGGACTCCCAGGAGACCCAGTACTTC
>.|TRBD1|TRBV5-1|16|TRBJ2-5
CASSLLPGTGDETQYF
TGCGCCAGCAGCTTGCTCCCCGGGACAGGGGATGAGACCCAGTACTTC
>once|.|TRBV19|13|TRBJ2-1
CASSWQAWNEQFF
TGTGCCAGTAGTTGGCAGGCCTGGAATGAGCAGTTCTTC
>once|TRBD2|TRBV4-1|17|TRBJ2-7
CASSPKPGLAGAYEQYF
TGCGCCAGCAGCCCAAAACCGGGACTAGCGGGAGCCTACGAGCAGTACTTC
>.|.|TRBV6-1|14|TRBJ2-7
CATRLGRHSYEQYF
TGTGCCACCCGGTTAGGCAGGCATTCCTACGAGCAGTACTTC
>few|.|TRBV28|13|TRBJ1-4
CAGGAGANEKLFF
TGTGCCGGGGGGGCGGGAGCTAATGAAAAACTGTTTTTT
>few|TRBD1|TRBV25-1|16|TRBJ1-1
CASSLPGQGAGTEAFF
TGTGCCAGCAGTTTACCGGGACAGGGGGCGGGCACTGAAGCTTTCTTT
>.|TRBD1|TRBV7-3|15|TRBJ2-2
CASSSTGANTGELFF
TGTGCCAGCAGCTCGACAGGGGCGAACACCGGGGAGCTGTTTTTT
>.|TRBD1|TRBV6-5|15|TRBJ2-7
CASSAWTGASYEQYF
TGTGCCAGCAGTGCGTGGACAGGGGCCTCCTACGAGCAGTACTTC
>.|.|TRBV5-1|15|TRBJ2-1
CASSSRLGSYNEQFF
TGCGCCAGCAGCTCACGACTAGGGTCCTACAATGAGCAGTTCTTC
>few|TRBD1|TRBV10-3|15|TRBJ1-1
CAISEGQGMNTEAFF
TGTGCCATCAGTGAGGGACAGGGGATGAACACTGAAGCTTTCTTT
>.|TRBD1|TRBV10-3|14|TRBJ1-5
CAIRGTGFNQPQHF
TGTGCCATCAGGGGGACAGGGTTCAATCAGCCCCAGCATTTT
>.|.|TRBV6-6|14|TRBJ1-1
CASSYTTGRPEAFF
TGTGCCAGCAGTTACACCACAGGGCGGCCTGAAGCTTTCTTT
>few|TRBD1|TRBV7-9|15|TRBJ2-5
CASSRNQGAGETQYF
TGTGCCAGCAGCCGAAATCAGGGGGCCGGCGAGACCCAGTACTTC
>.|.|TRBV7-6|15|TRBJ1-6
CASSLVGRNNSPLHF
TGTGCCAGCAGCTTGGTTGGCAGGAATAATTCACCCCTCCACTTT
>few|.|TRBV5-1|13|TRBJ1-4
CASSLQGGEKLFF
TGCGCCAGCAGCCTCCAGGGAGGTGAAAAACTGTTTTTT
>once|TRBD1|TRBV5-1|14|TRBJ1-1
CASSAGQGGTEAFF
TGCGCCAGCAGCGCGGGACAGGGGGGCACTGAAGCTTTCTTT
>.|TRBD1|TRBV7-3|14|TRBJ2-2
CASSSTGVTGELFF
TGTGCCAGCAGCTCGACAGGGGTCACCGGGGAGCTGTTTTTT
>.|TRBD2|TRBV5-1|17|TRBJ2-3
CASSLVLAGAEADTQYF
TGCGCCAGCAGCTTGGTTCTCGCGGGAGCCGAGGCAGATACGCAGTATTTT
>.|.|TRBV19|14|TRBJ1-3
CASGQGVSGNTIYF
TGTGCCAGTGGACAAGGGGTTTCTGGAAACACCATATATTTT
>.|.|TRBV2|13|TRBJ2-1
CASSPYGGSEQFF
TGTGCCAGCAGTCCGTATGGGGGGAGTGAGCAGTTCTTC
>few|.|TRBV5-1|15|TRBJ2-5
CASSSTGTSQETQYF
TGCGCCAGCAGCTCTACCGGGACAAGCCAAGAGACCCAGTACTTC
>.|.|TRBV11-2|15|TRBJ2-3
CASSPLGGGGDTQYF
TGTGCCAGCAGCCCCCTGGGAGGGGGTGGAGATACGCAGTATTTT